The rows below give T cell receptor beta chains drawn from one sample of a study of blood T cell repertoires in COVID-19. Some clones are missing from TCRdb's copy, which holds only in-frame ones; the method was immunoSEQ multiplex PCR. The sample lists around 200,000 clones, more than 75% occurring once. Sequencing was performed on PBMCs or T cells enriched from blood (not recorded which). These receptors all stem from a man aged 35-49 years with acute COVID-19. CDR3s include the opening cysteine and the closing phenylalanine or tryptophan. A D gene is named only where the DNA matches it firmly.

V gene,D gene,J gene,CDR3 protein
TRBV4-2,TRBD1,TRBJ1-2,CASSQRTHRGPNYGYTF
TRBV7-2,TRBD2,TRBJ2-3,CASGRALNTDTQYF
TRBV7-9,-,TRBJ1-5,CASSSPGSGAQHF
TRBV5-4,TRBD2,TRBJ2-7,CASSTGLAGNYEQYF
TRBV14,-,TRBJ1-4,CASSQRRGSVATNEKLFF
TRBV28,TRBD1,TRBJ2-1,CASRTTASRGREQFF
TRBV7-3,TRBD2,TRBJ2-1,CASSYSTSRADNEQFF
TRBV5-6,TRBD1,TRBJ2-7,CASSPTGQGAYEQYF
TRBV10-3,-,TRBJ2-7,CASRSGSSYEQYF
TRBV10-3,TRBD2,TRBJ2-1,CAISRLGTSGIEQFF
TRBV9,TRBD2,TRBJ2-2,CASSSSGRSGGELFF
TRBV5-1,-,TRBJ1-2,CASSLGGYDYGYTF
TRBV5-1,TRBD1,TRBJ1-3,CASSTGTGGSGSGNTIYF